This TCR beta chain was documented in a study of blood T cell repertoires in COVID-19. About the research overall: Sources were T cells, B-cell-depleted T cells, or PBMCs; the material itself was cDNA or gDNA.

In germline, CDR1 is KGHSH, CDR2 LQKENI. This CDR3 comprises 15 residues. The ends were cut back, 3 bases at V and 9 bases at J, with 15 bases in the middle. Original methodology: Nucleated cell number was recorded as an estimate derived from reference gene primer amplification. Some clones are missing from TCRdb's copy, which holds only in-frame ones; the method was immunoSEQ multiplex PCR. V, J and clone size derive from that table, while D and trimming were established from the DNA sequence. The repertoire has some 200,000 clones, more than 75% of them found once; the top ten carry 2.5% to 3.5%. The source material was peripheral blood. The receptor was isolated from a man between 40 and 49 years old with active or convalescent COVID-19. The chain links TRBV18 to TRBJ1-6; no clear D gene. CDR3 coding DNA: TGTGCCAGCTCACCCGCGGCTGTGGCGCGTTCACCCCTCCACTTT. This translates into CASSPAAVARSPLHF.